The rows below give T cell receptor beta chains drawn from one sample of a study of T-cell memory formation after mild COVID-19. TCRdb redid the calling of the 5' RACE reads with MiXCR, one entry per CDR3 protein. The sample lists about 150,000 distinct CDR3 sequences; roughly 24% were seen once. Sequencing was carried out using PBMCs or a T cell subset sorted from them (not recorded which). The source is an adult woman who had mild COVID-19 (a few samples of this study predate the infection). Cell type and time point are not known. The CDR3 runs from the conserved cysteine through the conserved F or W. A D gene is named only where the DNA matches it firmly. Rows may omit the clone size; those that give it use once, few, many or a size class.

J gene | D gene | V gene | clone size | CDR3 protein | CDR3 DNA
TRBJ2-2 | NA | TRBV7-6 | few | CASSFGQGSTGELFF | TGTGCCAGCAGCTTCGGCCAGGGAAGCACCGGGGAGCTGTTTTTT
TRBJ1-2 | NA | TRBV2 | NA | CASSEDQGLHYGYTF | TGTGCCAGCAGTGAAGACCAGGGGCTCCACTATGGCTACACCTTC
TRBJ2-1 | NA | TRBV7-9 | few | CASSFQLAVYNEQFF | TGTGCCAGCAGCTTCCAACTAGCAGTGTACAATGAGCAGTTCTTC
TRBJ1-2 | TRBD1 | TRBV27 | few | CASSVGEGAGYGYTF | TGTGCCAGCAGTGTGGGCGAGGGGGCCGGCTATGGCTACACCTTC
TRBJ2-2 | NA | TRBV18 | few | CASSPPVGTGELFF | TGTGCCAGCTCACCACCCGTGGGAACCGGGGAGCTGTTTTTT
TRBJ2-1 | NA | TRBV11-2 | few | CASSLAVEQFF | TGTGCCAGCAGCTTAGCGGTCGAGCAGTTCTTC
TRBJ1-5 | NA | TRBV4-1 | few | CASSHETGGLDQPQHF | TGCGCCAGCAGCCACGAAACGGGAGGTTTGGATCAGCCCCAGCATTTT
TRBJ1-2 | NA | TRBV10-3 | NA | CAISESTGGHGYTF | TGTGCCATCAGTGAGTCGACCGGTGGGCATGGCTACACCTTC
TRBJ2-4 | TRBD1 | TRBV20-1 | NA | CSARSPGQENIQYF | TGCAGTGCTAGATCCCCGGGACAGGAAAACATTCAGTACTTC
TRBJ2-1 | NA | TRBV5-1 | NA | CASSLAPATEQFF | TGCGCCAGCAGCTTGGCGCCCGCTACTGAGCAGTTCTTC
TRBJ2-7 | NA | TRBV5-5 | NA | CASSYLLTDPPYEQYF | TGTGCCAGCAGCTACCTCCTGACAGATCCACCCTACGAGCAGTACTTC
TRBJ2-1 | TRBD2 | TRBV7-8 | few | CASSDGTSGTLSEQFF | TGTGCCAGCAGCGACGGGACTAGCGGGACCCTAAGTGAGCAGTTCTTC
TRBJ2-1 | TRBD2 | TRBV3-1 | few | CASSQGGSGYNEQFF | TGTGCCAGCAGCCAGGGGGGGAGCGGGTACAATGAGCAGTTCTTC
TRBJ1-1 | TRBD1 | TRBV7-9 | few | CASSLSAQGEGTEAFF | TGTGCCAGCAGCTTAAGTGCGCAGGGGGAGGGCACTGAAGCTTTCTTT